A single sample gave rise to the 16 T cell receptor beta chains below, sequenced in a study of blood T cell repertoires in COVID-19. Sequencing was performed with immunoSEQ multiplex PCR; in TCRdb, only in-frame clones are kept and a portion is missing. Of approximately 180,000 clones in the sample, about 86% were seen once. Material for sequencing was peripheral blood. These receptor sequences come from a woman in her 70s with COVID-19, enrolled during active disease.

V gene TRBV2 combines with J gene TRBJ2-7; 7 bases line up with TRBD2. V lost 5 bases and J lost 6; bases outside the gene matches: 10. This CDR3 has 14 residues. Germline CDR1 reads SNHLY; CDR2 reads FYNNEI. In nucleotides, the CDR3 is TGTGCCAGCAGTTGGGGGGGAGGGGTCTCCGAGCAGTACTTC. It specifies CASSWGGGVSEQYF.

The gene calls are TRBV7-2 and TRBJ2-3; 12 positions match TRBD2. The length of the CDR3 is 17 residues. The germline CDR1 and CDR2 sequences are SGHTA and FQGNSA. The trim removed 6 bases at V and 3 bases at J, leaving 10 bases unmatched. CDR3 DNA sequence: TGTGCCAGCAGTTCCCCTAGCGGGAGGGCCGGTACAGATACGCAGTATTTT. This gives the protein CASSSPSGRAGTDTQYF.

The V gene is TRBV7-3, the J gene TRBJ2-5; the D is unclear. V was pared by 5 bases and J by 2 bases, with 3 bases between. Looked up from germline, CDR1 is SGHTA and CDR2 is FQGTGA. This CDR3 is built from 11 residues. The CDR3 protein is CASSIQETQYF. CDR3 sequence (DNA): TGTGCCAGCAGCATACAAGAGACCCAGTACTTC.

Details on this clone: Other DNA sequences of this sample code for an identical CDR3. The J gene is TRBJ1-4, the V gene TRBV9, with D maybe TRBD1 (5 bases). V was cut by 0 bases and J by 7 bases, with 10 bases left in between. The CDR3 length is 14 residues. The germline CDR1 and CDR2 sequences are SGDLS and YYNGEE. The CDR3, as DNA: TGTGCCAGCAGCGTAGGCGGGGGGGGTGAAAAACTGTTTTTT. Protein sequence: CASSVGGGGEKLFF.

The rearrangement joins TRBV21-1 to TRBJ2-7; the table names TRBD2, a call not compared with the DNA. TRBV21-1 is described as a pseudogene. CDR3 length equals 14 residues. The CDR3 nucleotides are TGTGCCAGCAGCAAACCCCCGCTAAGCCACGAGCAGTACTTC. Protein product: CASSKPPLSHEQYF.

This clone occurred once. The chain uses TRBV21-1 and TRBJ2-2; the D call in the table, TRBD2, was not verified against the DNA. TRBV21-1 is recorded as a pseudogene. This CDR3 is 18 amino acids long. For the CDR3, the DNA is TGTGCCAGCAGCAATCTAACTAGCGGGAGGGTTTACACCGGGGAGCTGTTTTTT. Encoded protein: CASSNLTSGRVYTGELFF.

This clone was found a few times. The rearrangement joins TRBV29-1 to TRBJ2-2, with 8 bases identical to TRBD1. J gave up 5 bases and V 1 base, and 3 bases lay outside the gene matches. Germline V gives CDR1 SQVTM, CDR2 ANQGSEA. This CDR3 is built from 14 residues. The CDR3 DNA sequence: TGCAGCGTTGAAGGACAGGGGATAACCGGGGAGCTGTTTTTT. Translation gives CSVEGQGITGELFF.

CDR3 coding DNA: TGTGCCTGGAGCCTCGGGGACAACAATCAGCCCCAGCATTTT. Translation gives CAWSLGDNNQPQHF. The chain joins TRBV30 to TRBJ1-5, with D possibly matching TRBD1 (6 bases). Trimming stripped 3 bases from V and 3 bases from J, with 12 bases between. Germline V gives CDR1 GTSNPN, CDR2 SVGIG (reference sequence). This CDR3 has 14 amino acids.

In its sample, this clone was seen a few times. It is unclear where the CDR3 begins or ends on the DNA, so no DNA is shown, and the CDR3 is as TCRdb lists it. The rearrangement joins TRBV19 to TRBJ2-1; TRBD2, the table's D call, was not compared with the DNA. The CDR3 spans 17 residues, counting both ends. The germline CDR1 and CDR2 sequences are LNHDA and SQIVND (reference sequence). Here the CDR3 reads CASTSGLAGGLYNEQFF.

V gene TRBV7-2 combines with J gene TRBJ1-1; TRBD1 agrees at 7 bases. CDR3 length: 14 residues. Germline V gives CDR1 SGHTA, CDR2 FQGNSA. With 0 bases clipped from V and 3 bases from J, the junction kept 1 base outside the gene matches. This chain's CDR3 is CASSLAGTDTEAFF. Written as DNA, the CDR3 is TGTGCCAGCAGCTTAGCAGGGACAGACACTGAAGCTTTCTTT. Looking up the rest from reference TRBV7-2 and TRBJ1-1 gives the full variable domain: GAGVSQSPSNKVTEKGKDVELRCDPISGHTALYWYRQSLGQGLEFLIYFQGNSAPDKSGLPSDRFSAERTGGSVSTLTIQRTQQEDSAVYLCASSLAGTDTEAFFGQGTRLTVV.

The chain has TRBV7-3 and TRBJ1-1; D uncertain. V lost 4 bases to trimming and J lost 3 bases, with 9 bases between them. In germline, CDR1 is SGHTA, CDR2 FQGTGA. This CDR3 is 13 amino acids long. DNA for the CDR3: TGTGCCAGCAGCTCAGGTATGGACACTGAAGCTTTCTTT. Translated: CASSSGMDTEAFF.

The chain has TRBV5-6 and TRBJ2-7; tentative D call: TRBD2 (6 bases). With 3 bases removed from V and 2 bases from J, the gap between germline ends came to 12 bases. This CDR3 has 14 residues. Germline values: CDR1 SGHDT, CDR2 YYEEEE. DNA for the CDR3: TGTGCCAGCAGCTCGAAGGGGAGGACCTACGAGCAGTACTTC. This codes for CASSSKGRTYEQYF.

The chain has TRBV24-1 and TRBJ2-7; TRBD2 might be the D (6 bases). Per germline, CDR1 KGHDR and CDR2 SFDVKD. V was trimmed by 4 bases and J by 5 bases, leaving 11 bases between them. The CDR3 length is 13 residues. The CDR3 region has the DNA TGTGCCACCAGTGACTCGGGAGCTAACGAGCAGTACTTC. Translated: CATSDSGANEQYF.

V gene TRBV11-3 combines with J gene TRBJ2-7; TRBD2 agrees at 9 bases. Germline V gene data show CDR1 as SGHNT and CDR2 as YENEEA. With V trimmed by 5 bases and J by 2 bases, 7 bases remained unmatched. CDR3 length equals 15 residues. The CDR3 bases are TGTGCCAGCAGCCGAAGGACTAGCGCCGCCTACGAGCAGTACTTC. Amino acids: CASSRRTSAAYEQYF.

The genes are TRBV5-1 and TRBJ2-1, with a weak D call TRBD2 (6 bases). CDR3 length: 14 residues. Germline V gene data show CDR1 as SGHRS and CDR2 as YFSETQ. Trimming shortened V by 5 bases and J by 15 bases, and 24 bases separated the two germline ends. The CDR3 reads CASRTGTSSSVLFF. The CDR3 coding sequence is TGCGCCAGCAGGACCGGGACTTCCAGTTCGGTTCTGTTCTTC.

The V call is TRBV28, the J call TRBJ1-1; a possible D gene is TRBD1 (6 bases). The CDR3 is 13 amino acids. Looked up from germline, CDR1 is MDHEN and CDR2 is SYDVKM. V was clipped by 6 bases and J by 1 base, with 9 bases between them. The CDR3 is CASRGHPNTEAFF. The CDR3 DNA reads as TGTGCCAGCAGGGGACACCCGAACACTGAAGCTTTCTTT.